This T cell receptor (beta chain) was documented in a study of Graves' ophthalmopathy and Graves' hyperthyroidism. Study-wide context: Hyperthyroidism was considered stable when no ophthalmopathy appeared within 18 months of follow-up. Findings and caveats of the study: Ophthalmopathy versus stable hyperthyroidism: 13-signature model gave just under 90% sensitivity, less than 83% specificity. The model's prediction of ophthalmopathy progression had 70.59% sensitivity and roughly 72% specificity.

People with hyperthyroidism were aged 18 to 65 and newly diagnosed, under 2 months' duration. As to this clonotype: Its antigen remains unknown.

The CDR3 covers 14 residues. Trimming pared 4 bases from V and 6 bases from J, leaving 16 bases between. Amplification from RNA transcripts yielded the TCR beta CDR3 regions. Amplification began with first-round RT-PCR using HTBI primers, then second-round multiplex PCR was performed. Each CDR3 protein is one row after TCRdb ran MiXCR on the multiplex PCR reads. The repertoire includes 500,000 to 600,000 distinct CDR3 sequences, 35% to 45% of them detected once, and about 4.6% sits in the top ten. V gene TRBV12-3 or TRBV12-4 combines with J gene TRBJ2-7; D call uncertain. Material for sequencing was peripheral blood or thyroid tissue (not recorded which). This TCR was recovered from an adult man with Graves' hyperthyroidism. Here the CDR3 DNA reads TGTGCCAGCAGTTCGGTTTGGTGGTTCGGCGAGCAGTACTTC. It is translated as CASSSVWWFGEQYF.